This T cell receptor beta chain comes out of a study of T cells after yellow fever vaccination. Across the whole study: Fractions with few cells were prepared using SMART-Seq v4 Ultra Low Input. Study outcomes and limitations: From the bulk population, abundant clonotypes could contaminate and appear within FACS-sorted repertoires. The CD4 and CD8 compartments had a small share of their clonotypes in common.

The 5'RACE template-switching step produced TCR cDNA and added a universal primer site and UMIs. MiXCR was run by TCRdb on the 5' RACE reads, yielding one entry per CDR3 protein. This table holds roughly 250,000 distinct CDR3 sequences, about an eighth found once. This clonotype appeared a few times. The antigen remains unidentified. The V and J ends lost 5 bases and 2 bases respectively, with 13 bases between them. CDR1 and CDR2 from the germline V gene are SGHNT and YENEEA. The CDR3 totals 14 residues. J is TRBJ2-7 and V is TRBV11-3, with a tentative D call TRBD1 (6 bases). Sample: CD4+ T cells sorted from PBMCs, taken 45 days after the yellow fever booster vaccination. The receptor was derived from a man aged 25 to 40 who received the YFV17D yellow fever vaccine. The CDR3 reads CASSKTGYPYEQYF. The CDR3 DNA reads as TGTGCCAGCAGCAAGACAGGTTACCCCTACGAGCAGTACTTC.